Below are 30 T cell receptor beta chains sequenced from a single sample in a study of human T cells and chemical hapten exposure. From the RACE reads, TCRdb called clonotypes with MiXCR, one entry per CDR3 protein. The sample lists some 90,000 distinct CDR3 sequences; approximately 11% were seen once. Time point specified: patch test 3, about 24 weeks after DPC sensitization. The treatment here: therapeutic diphenylcyclopropenone sensitization with weekly scalp DPC. Specimen: whole blood, collected in connection with sensitization to the hapten diphenylcyclopropenone (DPC). These receptors originate from a woman under 40 with alopecia areata. Some clones in this sample may be carry-over from other donors' samples.

This clonotype was detected a few times. The V call is TRBV4-1, the J call TRBJ2-1; D is possibly TRBD1 (5 bases). The CDR3 is made up of 15 amino acids. Looked up from germline, CDR1 is MGHRA and CDR2 is YSYEKL. The ends were cut back, 2 bases at V and 7 bases at J, with 15 bases in the middle. The CDR3 loop is CASSQRQIRQNEQFF. In DNA, the CDR3 is TGCGCCAGCAGCCAACGACAGATTCGTCAAAATGAGCAGTTCTTC.

This clonotype was recorded many times. This chain joins TRBV4-3 and TRBJ2-1; 11 nucleotides agree with TRBD2. J was trimmed by 6 bases and V by 0 bases; bases with no gene match: 10. The CDR3 is made up of 18 amino acids. CDR1 is LGHNA and CDR2 is YSLEER in the germline V gene. The CDR3: CASSQDRRLAGGSNEQFF. The CDR3 DNA reads TGCGCCAGCAGCCAAGATCGTCGGCTAGCGGGAGGTTCCAATGAGCAGTTCTTC.

In this sample, this clonotype turned up a few times. The genes are TRBV11-2 and TRBJ1-1; a weak D match, TRBD1 (5 bases). The CDR3 contains 14 residues. V was shortened by 8 bases and J by 0 bases, with 13 bases between the two germline ends. CDR1 is SGHAT and CDR2 is FQNNGV in the germline V gene. The DNA of the CDR3 is TGTGCCAGCGGAGAGACAGCTTTGAACACTGAAGCTTTCTTT. Protein: CASGETALNTEAFF.

This clonotype was observed a handful of times. The chain links TRBV7-6 to TRBJ2-6; 7 nucleotides align to TRBD1. The junction had 12 bases not matched to a gene; V was cut back by 0 bases and J by 4 bases. This CDR3 region has 19 residues. CDR1 SGHVS and CDR2 FNYEAQ come from the germline V gene. CDR3 amino acids: CASSLATGPLAAGANVLTF. In DNA, the CDR3 is TGTGCCAGCAGCTTAGCGACAGGGCCTCTAGCCGCCGGGGCCAACGTCCTGACTTTC.

This clonotype came up a few times. The chain is built from TRBV15 and TRBJ1-2; D might be TRBD1 (6 bases). V lost 0 bases and J 2 bases, leaving 16 bases between the germline ends. CDR1 and CDR2 from the germline V gene are LNHNV and YYDKDF (reference sequence). This CDR3 region has 17 residues. CDR3 residues: CATSRDKVTGANYGYTF. CDR3 in DNA: TGTGCCACCAGCAGAGATAAAGTTACGGGGGCCAACTATGGCTACACCTTC.

This clonotype showed up many times. The V gene is TRBV6-2 or TRBV6-3, the J gene TRBJ2-7, with 11 bases fitting TRBD2. The CDR3 loop spans 14 amino acids. With 5 bases clipped from V and 3 bases from J, the junction kept 3 bases outside the gene matches. Per the germline V gene, CDR1 is MNHEY and CDR2 is SVGEGT. The CDR3 nucleotides are TGTGCCAGCAGTGGGACTAGCGGAAACTACGAGCAGTACTTC. Protein: CASSGTSGNYEQYF.

This clonotype came up many times. The chain carries TRBV18 and TRBJ2-5; D is unclear. CDR1 and CDR2 from the germline V gene are KGHSH and LQKENI. The CDR3 runs to 12 residues. Trimming removed 3 bases from V and 2 bases from J, with 4 bases in between. DNA of the CDR3: TGTGCCAGCTCACCGGGGCAAGAGACCCAGTACTTC. This translates into CASSPGQETQYF.

Ten or more counts support this clonotype. The J gene is TRBJ2-7, the V gene TRBV28; TRBD2 agrees at 7 bases. Germline CDR1 MDHEN, CDR2 SYDVKM. The V gene end was trimmed by 3 bases and the J gene end by 2 bases; junction bases not matched to a gene: 7. This CDR3 region has 15 residues. CDR3 protein: CASSLGGSRPYEQYF. The CDR3 region has the DNA TGTGCCAGCAGTTTGGGCGGGAGTCGGCCCTACGAGCAGTACTTC.

This chain joins TRBV4-3 and TRBJ1-1; D remains unclear. The V and J ends lost 1 base and 0 bases respectively, with 6 bases between them. The CDR3 spans 14 residues. CDR1 is LGHNA, CDR2 YSLEER, per germline. CDR3 protein: CASSQVGMNTEAFF. DNA for the CDR3: TGCGCCAGCAGCCAAGTAGGGATGAACACTGAAGCTTTCTTT.

This clonotype occurred a few times. The chain combines TRBV20-1 with TRBJ2-7; D is possibly TRBD1 (6 bases). Germline V gene sequence: CDR1 DFQATT, CDR2 SNEGSKA (reference sequence). Trimming removed 2 bases at V and 5 bases at J, with 19 bases between. The CDR3 covers 15 residues. The CDR3 is CSARHSGDLSDEQYF. The CDR3, as DNA: TGCAGTGCTAGACATTCAGGGGACCTTTCCGACGAGCAGTACTTC.

This clonotype was detected a few times. The chain recombines TRBV6-2 or TRBV6-3 with TRBJ1-1, with unresolved D. V lost 6 bases, J lost 9 bases, and 23 bases lay in between. This CDR3 spans 15 amino acids. Germline CDR1 is MNHEY and CDR2 is SVGEGT. The CDR3 coding sequence is TGTGCCAGCAGCATCGACCCTTACTTGTATCTCCAAGCTTTCTTT. The encoded protein is CASSIDPYLYLQAFF.

The sample holds many counts of this clonotype. DNA for the CDR3: TGCAGTGCTAGAGATAGCGGACAGGGGTTAGATACGCAGTATTTT. It yields the protein CSARDSGQGLDTQYF. This chain joins TRBV20-1 and TRBJ2-3; 9 bases fit TRBD1. CDR1 and CDR2 (germline): DFQATT, SNEGSKA (reference sequence). Trimming at V came to 0 bases and at J to 5 bases, leaving 6 bases not matched to a gene. This CDR3 contains 15 residues.

The chain combines TRBV4-3 with TRBJ2-2; 10 nucleotides match TRBD1. The V gene end was trimmed by 3 bases and the J gene end by 7 bases; junction bases not matched to a gene: 2. The CDR3 runs to 14 residues. The germline gives CDR1 LGHNA, CDR2 YSLEER. CDR3 in DNA: TGCGCCAGCAGCCAGGGACAGGGGATCGGGGAGCTGTTTTTT. Translating it yields CASSQGQGIGELFF.

This clonotype was counted at least ten times. This CDR3 reads CASSVASGVYNEQFF. The CDR3 DNA is TGTGCCAGCAGTGTGGCTAGCGGTGTATACAATGAGCAGTTCTTC. This chain joins TRBV7-9 and TRBJ2-1; 7 nucleotides agree with TRBD2. The CDR3 is made up of 15 amino acids. With 6 bases clipped from V and 4 bases from J, the junction kept 9 bases outside the gene matches. CDR1 SEHNR and CDR2 FQNEAQ come from the germline V gene (reference sequence).

V and J are TRBV27 and TRBJ1-1, with D possibly TRBD1 on 6 matching bases. The germline CDR1 and CDR2 sequences are MNHEY and SMNVEV (reference sequence). The CDR3 is made up of 14 amino acids. Trimming took 8 bases from V and 0 from J, leaving 13 bases between them. CDR3 region: CASRNRAMNTEAFF. The CDR3 coding sequence is TGTGCCAGCCGAAACAGGGCCATGAACACTGAAGCTTTCTTT.

This clonotype was observed at least ten times. The chain links TRBV25-1 to TRBJ1-6; D not resolved. CDR1 is MGHDK, CDR2 SYGVNS, per germline. The CDR3 runs to 10 residues. V lost 3 bases and J 14 bases, leaving 5 bases between the germline ends. Here the CDR3 reads CASSDSALHF. DNA of the CDR3: TGTGCCAGCAGTGATTCGGCCCTCCACTTT.

At least ten counts were recorded for this clonotype. The genes are TRBV12-3 or TRBV12-4 and TRBJ1-3; 7 bases fit TRBD1. V was pared by 5 bases and J by 1 base, with 11 bases of the junction left unmatched. CDR3 length equals 17 residues. Here the CDR3 reads CASSPRTGSLSGNTIYF. For the CDR3, the DNA is TGTGCCAGCAGTCCTCGGACAGGTTCGCTTTCTGGAAACACCATATATTTT.

Note on this clonotype: A much bigger clone sits one base away, suggesting this may be a read error. The CDR3 here is CSAREGNRNLDYTF. The CDR3, as DNA: TGCAGTGCTAGAGAGGGAAACAGGAACTTGGACTACACCTTC. The rearrangement uses TRBV20-1 and TRBJ1-2, with a tentative D call TRBD1 (5 bases). Germline values: CDR1 DFQATT, CDR2 SNEGSKA (reference sequence). The V and J ends lost 0 bases and 10 bases respectively, with 18 bases between them. The CDR3 has 14 residues.

The rearrangement links TRBV18 to TRBJ2-1; 9 bases align to TRBD1. V was clipped by 4 bases and J by 6 bases; unmatched bases: 7. This CDR3 is built from 15 residues. Germline V lookup: CDR1 KGHSH, CDR2 LQKENI. DNA for the CDR3: TGTGCCAGCTCACGGGGGACAGGGACGAGCAATGAGCAGTTCTTC. Translation: CASSRGTGTSNEQFF.

This clonotype was seen many times. The genes are TRBV11-2 and TRBJ1-1; D is perhaps TRBD1 (6 bases). The length of the CDR3 is 13 residues. V gave up 5 bases and J gave up 6 bases, with 13 bases separating them. Germline CDR1 and CDR2: SGHAT and FQNNGV. CDR3 bases: TGTGCCAGCAGCGCCAACAGGGATCCTGAAGCTTTCTTT. It encodes CASSANRDPEAFF.

This clonotype was counted at least ten times. CDR3 protein: CASSRRLAGGSLGYNEQFF. The CDR3 coding sequence is TGCGCCAGCAGCCGCCGACTAGCGGGGGGAAGTTTAGGCTACAATGAGCAGTTCTTC. This chain links TRBV4-1 with TRBJ2-1; 13 bases agree with TRBD2. With 4 bases clipped from V and 3 bases from J, the junction kept 12 bases outside the gene matches. There are 19 residues in the CDR3. Germline CDR1 reads MGHRA; CDR2 reads YSYEKL.

At least ten counts were recorded for this clonotype. The chain joins TRBV27 to TRBJ2-2; D gene uncertain. V lost 5 bases, J lost 3 bases, and 10 bases lay in between. The CDR3 extends over 14 amino acids. Looked up from germline, CDR1 is MNHEY and CDR2 is SMNVEV (reference sequence). The CDR3 sequence: CASSPLFDTGELFF. CDR3 in DNA: TGTGCCAGCAGTCCCCTCTTTGACACCGGGGAGCTGTTTTTT.

This clonotype was picked up many times. The rearrangement links TRBV7-6 to TRBJ2-7, with D maybe TRBD1 (6 bases). The CDR3 loop spans 15 amino acids. V was shortened by 0 bases and J by 4 bases, with 13 bases between the two germline ends. Per the germline V gene, CDR1 is SGHVS and CDR2 is FNYEAQ. DNA of the CDR3: TGTGCCAGCAGCTTAGCGGCGCAGGGGCCGTACGAGCAGTACTTC. Protein product: CASSLAAQGPYEQYF.

This clonotype turned up a few times. CDR3 residues: CASSLGVENEQFF. CDR3 sequence (DNA): TGTGCCAGCAGCTTGGGTGTGGAGAATGAGCAGTTCTTC. The chain employs TRBV5-4 and TRBJ2-1; D uncertain. Looked up from germline, CDR1 is SGHNT and CDR2 is YYREEE (reference sequence). V gave up 0 bases and J gave up 7 bases, with 8 bases separating them. CDR3 length: 13 amino acids.

This clonotype occurred many times. The V call is TRBV24-1, the J call TRBJ1-5; D is undetermined. The V end was cut by 6 bases, the J end by 3 bases, with 11 bases between. The CDR3 totals 14 residues. CDR1 is KGHDR, CDR2 SFDVKD, per germline. The CDR3 DNA reads as TGTGCCACCAGTAACGAGGGTTTCAATCAGCCCCAGCATTTT. This translates into CATSNEGFNQPQHF.

This chain joins TRBV6-6 and TRBJ1-6; 8 bases align to TRBD1. The CDR3 loop spans 16 amino acids. V lost 8 bases to trimming and J lost 5 bases; unmatched junction nucleotides: 11. CDR1 is MNHNY, CDR2 SVGAGI, per germline (reference sequence). The CDR3 DNA reads TGTGCCAGCTTGCTCCGGACAGGGAACGATAATTCACCCCTCCACTTT. As protein: CASLLRTGNDNSPLHF.

This chain links TRBV7-9 with TRBJ2-3; 9 nucleotides match TRBD2. Germline V gives CDR1 SEHNR, CDR2 FQNEAQ (reference sequence). J was trimmed by 2 bases and V by 1 base; bases with no gene match: 7. This CDR3 has 17 amino acids. The CDR3 region has the DNA TGTGCCAGCAGCTTAGGATGGGCTAGCGGGGCCACAGATACGCAGTATTTT. Protein product: CASSLGWASGATDTQYF.

At least ten counts were recorded for this clonotype. The chain joins TRBV7-3 to TRBJ2-3; 7 bases match TRBD2. The CDR3 is 15 amino acids. Germline lookup yields CDR1 SGHTA and CDR2 FQGTGA. J lost 3 bases, V lost 1 base, and 4 bases had no gene match. The CDR3 DNA reads as TGTGCCAGCAGCTTAATGGGAGGGCCAACAGATACGCAGTATTTT. Its translation is CASSLMGGPTDTQYF.

This clonotype was seen a few times. J is TRBJ1-5 and V is TRBV24-1; 7 nucleotides match TRBD1. Losses at the gene ends were 1 base for V and 3 bases for J; bases not matched to a gene: 2. In germline, CDR1 is KGHDR, CDR2 SFDVKD. The CDR3 spans 15 residues. The CDR3 protein is CATSDFGTVNQPQHF. The CDR3 region has the DNA TGTGCCACCAGTGATTTTGGGACAGTCAATCAGCCCCAGCATTTT.

The table lists this clonotype with a few counts. The chain employs TRBV29-1 and TRBJ1-1, with 8 bases identical to TRBD1. This CDR3 spans 13 amino acids. After removal of 8 bases from V and 1 base from J, the junction contained 6 bases not matched to a gene. Germline V gene data show CDR1 as SQVTM and CDR2 as ANQGSEA. The CDR3 sequence: CSSRTGKNTEAFF. For the CDR3, the DNA is TGCAGCTCACGGACAGGGAAGAACACTGAAGCTTTCTTT.